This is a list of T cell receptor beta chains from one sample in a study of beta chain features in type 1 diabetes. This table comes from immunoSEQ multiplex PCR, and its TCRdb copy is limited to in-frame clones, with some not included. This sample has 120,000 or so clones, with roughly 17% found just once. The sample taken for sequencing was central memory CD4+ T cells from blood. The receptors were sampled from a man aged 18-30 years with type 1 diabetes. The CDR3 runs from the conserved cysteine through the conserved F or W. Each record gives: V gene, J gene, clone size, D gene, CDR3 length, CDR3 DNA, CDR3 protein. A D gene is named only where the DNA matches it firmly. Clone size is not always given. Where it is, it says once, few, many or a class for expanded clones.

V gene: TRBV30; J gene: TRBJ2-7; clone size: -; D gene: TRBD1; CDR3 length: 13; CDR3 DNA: TGTGCCTGGAGCCTGACAGGGTATAGCGAGCAGTACTTC; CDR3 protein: CAWSLTGYSEQYF
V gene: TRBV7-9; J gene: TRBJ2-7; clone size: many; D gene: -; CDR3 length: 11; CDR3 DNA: TGTGCCAGCAGCTTAGAGTACGAGCAGTACTTC; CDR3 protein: CASSLEYEQYF
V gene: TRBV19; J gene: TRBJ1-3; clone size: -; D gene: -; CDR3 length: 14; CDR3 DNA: TGTGCCAGTAGTGCAATGACAGCTGGAAACACCATATATTTT; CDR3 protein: CASSAMTAGNTIYF
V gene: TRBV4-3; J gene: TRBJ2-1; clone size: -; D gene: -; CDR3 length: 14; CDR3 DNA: TGCGCCAGCAGCCACACCCTTCGGGTCAATGAGCAGTTCTTC; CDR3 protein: CASSHTLRVNEQFF
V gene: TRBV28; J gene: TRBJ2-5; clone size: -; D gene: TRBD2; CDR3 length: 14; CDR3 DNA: TGTGCCAGCAGACTCGGGGGGATTGCGAAGACCCAGTACTTC; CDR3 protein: CASRLGGIAKTQYF
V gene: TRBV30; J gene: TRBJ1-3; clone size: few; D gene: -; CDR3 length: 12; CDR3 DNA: TGTGCCTGGTACTTACCCGGAAACACCATATATTTT; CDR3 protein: CAWYLPGNTIYF
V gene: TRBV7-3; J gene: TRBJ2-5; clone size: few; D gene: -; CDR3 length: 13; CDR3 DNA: TGTGCCAGCAGCTTAGGACAGCAAGAGACCCAGTACTTC; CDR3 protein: CASSLGQQETQYF
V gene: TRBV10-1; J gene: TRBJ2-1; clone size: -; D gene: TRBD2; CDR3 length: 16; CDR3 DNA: TGCGCCAGCAGTGAGTCTAGCGGGAGCTCCTACAATGAGCAGTTCTTC; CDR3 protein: CASSESSGSSYNEQFF
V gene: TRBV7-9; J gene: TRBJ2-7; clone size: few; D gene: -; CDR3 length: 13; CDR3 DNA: TGTGCCAGCAGCTTAGAATTTCCCTACGAGCAGTACTTC; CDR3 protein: CASSLEFPYEQYF
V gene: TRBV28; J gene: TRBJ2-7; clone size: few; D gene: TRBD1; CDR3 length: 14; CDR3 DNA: TGTGCCAGCAGATTGACAGGGGCGACCTACGAGCAGTACTTC; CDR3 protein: CASRLTGATYEQYF
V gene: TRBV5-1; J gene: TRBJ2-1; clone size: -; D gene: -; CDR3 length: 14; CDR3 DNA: TGCGCCAGCAGCCCGGGGGGCGCCTACAATGAGCAGTTCTTC; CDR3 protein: CASSPGGAYNEQFF
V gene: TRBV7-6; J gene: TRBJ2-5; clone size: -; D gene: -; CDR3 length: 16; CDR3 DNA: TGTGCCAGCAGCTTAGGATCGATACCATTCCAAGAGACCCAGTACTTC; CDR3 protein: CASSLGSIPFQETQYF
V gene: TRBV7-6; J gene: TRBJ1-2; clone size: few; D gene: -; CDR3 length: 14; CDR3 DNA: TGTGCCAGCAGTTCAGGACAAGGGGGCTATGGCTACACCTTC; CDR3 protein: CASSSGQGGYGYTF
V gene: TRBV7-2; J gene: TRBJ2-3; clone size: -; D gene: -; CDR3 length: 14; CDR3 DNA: TGTGCCAGCAGCTTAGGGGCTAGCACAGATACGCAGTATTTT; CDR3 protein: CASSLGASTDTQYF
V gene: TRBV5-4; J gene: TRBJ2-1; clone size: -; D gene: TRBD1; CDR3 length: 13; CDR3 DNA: TGTGCCAGCAGCTCAGGGGGTTACAATGAGCAGTTCTTC; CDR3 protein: CASSSGGYNEQFF
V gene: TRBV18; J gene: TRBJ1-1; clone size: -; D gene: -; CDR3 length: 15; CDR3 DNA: TGTGCCAGCTCACCCGGAGGGGAAGGGGTCACTGAAGCTTTCTTT; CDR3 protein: CASSPGGEGVTEAFF
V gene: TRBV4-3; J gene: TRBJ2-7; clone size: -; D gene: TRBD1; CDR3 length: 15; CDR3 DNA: TGCGCCAGCAGCCCCCACACGGGGACAGGGAACGAGCAGTACTTC; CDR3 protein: CASSPHTGTGNEQYF
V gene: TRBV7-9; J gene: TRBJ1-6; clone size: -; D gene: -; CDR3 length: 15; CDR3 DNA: TGTGCCGTCGAACAGGGTCGAGGGTATAATTCACCCCTCCACTTT; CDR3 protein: CAVEQGRGYNSPLHF
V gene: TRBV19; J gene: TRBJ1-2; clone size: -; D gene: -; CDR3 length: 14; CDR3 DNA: TGTGCCAGTAGTATTTTCGGCCAGGGTCGAGGCTACACCTTC; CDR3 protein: CASSIFGQGRGYTF
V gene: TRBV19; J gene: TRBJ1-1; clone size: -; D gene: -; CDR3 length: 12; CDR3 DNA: TGTGCCAGTAGTACACGGAGGACTGAAGCTTTCTTT; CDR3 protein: CASSTRRTEAFF
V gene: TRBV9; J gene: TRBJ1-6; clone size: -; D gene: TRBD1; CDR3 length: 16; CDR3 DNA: TGTGCCAGCAGCACACAACCGGGACAGGGACATTCACCCCTCCACTTT; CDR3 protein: CASSTQPGQGHSPLHF
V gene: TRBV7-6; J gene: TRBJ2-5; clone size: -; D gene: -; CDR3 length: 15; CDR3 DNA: TGTGCCAGCAGCCGCGACGTGAGAGGCGCGGAGACCCAGTACTTC; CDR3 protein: CASSRDVRGAETQYF
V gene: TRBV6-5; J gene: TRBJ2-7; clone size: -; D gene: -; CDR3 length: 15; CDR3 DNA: TGTGCCAGCAGTTATGACACGTCCCATAACTACGAGCAGTACTTC; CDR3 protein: CASSYDTSHNYEQYF
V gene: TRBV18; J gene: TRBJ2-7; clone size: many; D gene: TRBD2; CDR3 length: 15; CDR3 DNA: TGTGCCAGCTCACCAACTAGCGGGGGGGCCTACGAGCAGTACTTC; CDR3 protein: CASSPTSGGAYEQYF
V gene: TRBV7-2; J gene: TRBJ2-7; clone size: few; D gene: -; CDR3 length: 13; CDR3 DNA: TGTGCCAGCAGCTTAGCGCGGGACAATGAGCAGTACTTC; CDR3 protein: CASSLARDNEQYF
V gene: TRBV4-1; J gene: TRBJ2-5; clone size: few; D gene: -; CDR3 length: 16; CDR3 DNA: TGCGCCAGCAGCCAAGGGACCGGGGGTGCCGGCGGGACCCAGTACTTC; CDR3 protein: CASSQGTGGAGGTQYF
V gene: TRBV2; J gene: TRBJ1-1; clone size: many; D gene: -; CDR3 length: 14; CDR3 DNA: TGTGCCAGCAGTGAAAGATGGCTCAACCCTGAAGCTTTCTTT; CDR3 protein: CASSERWLNPEAFF
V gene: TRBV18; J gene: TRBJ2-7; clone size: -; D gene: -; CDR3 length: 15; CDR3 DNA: TGTGCCAGCTCACCACCAGCGCGGAGCTCCTACGAGCAGTACTTC; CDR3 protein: CASSPPARSSYEQYF
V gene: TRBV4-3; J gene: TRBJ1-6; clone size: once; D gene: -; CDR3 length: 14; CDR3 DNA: TGCGCCAGCAGCCAAGATCTTCATAATTCACCCCTCCACTTT; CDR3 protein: CASSQDLHNSPLHF
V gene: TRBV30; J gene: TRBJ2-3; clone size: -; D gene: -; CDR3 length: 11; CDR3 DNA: TGTGCCTGGAGTGTCCGCAGAACGCAGTATTTT; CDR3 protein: CAWSVRRTQYF
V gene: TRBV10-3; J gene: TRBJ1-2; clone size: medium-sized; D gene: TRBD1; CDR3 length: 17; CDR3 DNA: TGTGCCATCAGTGATCCTCCAGGGGGACAGATAATCTATGGCTACACCTTC; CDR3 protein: CAISDPPGGQIIYGYTF
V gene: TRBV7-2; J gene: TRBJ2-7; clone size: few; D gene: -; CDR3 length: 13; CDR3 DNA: TGTGCCAGCAGCTTATTGCGGGGTGTGGAGCAGTACTTC; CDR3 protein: CASSLLRGVEQYF
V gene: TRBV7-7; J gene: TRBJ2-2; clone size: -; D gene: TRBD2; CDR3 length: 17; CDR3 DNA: TGTGCTAGCAGCTTCGGACTAGCGGGAGGGCGTACCGGGGAGCTGTTTTTT; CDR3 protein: CASSFGLAGGRTGELFF
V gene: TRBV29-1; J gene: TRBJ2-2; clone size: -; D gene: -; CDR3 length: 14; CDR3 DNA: TGCAGCGCCCGGACAATCCTTGGCACCGGGGAGCTGTTTTTT; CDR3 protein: CSARTILGTGELFF
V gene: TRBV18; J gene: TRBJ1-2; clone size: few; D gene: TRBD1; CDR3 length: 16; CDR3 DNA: TGTGCCAGCTCACCGCAACTTCAGGGGGCAGGTTATGGCTACACCTTC; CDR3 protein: CASSPQLQGAGYGYTF
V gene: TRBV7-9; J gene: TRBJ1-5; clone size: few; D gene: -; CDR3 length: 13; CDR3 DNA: TGTGCCAGCAGCTTAGAAGGGGTTCAGCCCCAGCATTTT; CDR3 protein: CASSLEGVQPQHF
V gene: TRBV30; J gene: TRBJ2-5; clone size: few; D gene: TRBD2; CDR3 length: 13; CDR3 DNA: TGTGCCTGGAGTCCGGGACTAGAAGAGACCCAGTACTTC; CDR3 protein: CAWSPGLEETQYF
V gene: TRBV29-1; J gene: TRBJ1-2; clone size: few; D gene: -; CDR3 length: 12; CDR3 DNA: TGCAGCGTTGCTCAGCAGGGATGGGGCTACACCTTC; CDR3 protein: CSVAQQGWGYTF
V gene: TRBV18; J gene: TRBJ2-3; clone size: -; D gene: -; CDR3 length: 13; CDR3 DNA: TGTGCCAGCTCTTCGGGGGACTCCCGCACGCAGTATTTT; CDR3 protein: CASSSGDSRTQYF
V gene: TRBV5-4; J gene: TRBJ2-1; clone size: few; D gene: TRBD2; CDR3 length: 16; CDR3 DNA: TGTGCCAGCAGCTTGGATAGCGGGGGGGCCTTGGATGAGCAGTTCTTC; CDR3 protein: CASSLDSGGALDEQFF
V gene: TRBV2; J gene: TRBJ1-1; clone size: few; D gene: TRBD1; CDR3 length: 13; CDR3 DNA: TGTGCCAGCAGGACACAGGGGTTTACTGAAGCTTTCTTT; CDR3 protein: CASRTQGFTEAFF
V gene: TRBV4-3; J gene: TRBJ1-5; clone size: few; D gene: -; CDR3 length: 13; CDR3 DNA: TGCGCCAGCAGCCAAGACCTCCGGCAGCCCCAGCATTTT; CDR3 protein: CASSQDLRQPQHF
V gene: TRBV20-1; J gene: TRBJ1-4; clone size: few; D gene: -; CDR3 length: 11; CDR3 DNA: TGCAGTGCAGCGACACGAGAAAAACTGTTTTTT; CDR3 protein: CSAATREKLFF
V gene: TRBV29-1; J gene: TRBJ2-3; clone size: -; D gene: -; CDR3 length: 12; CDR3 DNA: TGCAGCGTTGCGGCAGGGACAGATACGCAGTATTTT; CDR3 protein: CSVAAGTDTQYF
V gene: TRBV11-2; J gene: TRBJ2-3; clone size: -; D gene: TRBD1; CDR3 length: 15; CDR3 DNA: TGTGCCAGCAGCTTAGGGACAGGGGTAACAGATACGCAGTATTTT; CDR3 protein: CASSLGTGVTDTQYF
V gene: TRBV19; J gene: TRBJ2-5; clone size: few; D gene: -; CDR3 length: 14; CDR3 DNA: TGTGCCAGTAGTATGGGCAGGGGCGCGGAGACCCAGTACTTC; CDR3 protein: CASSMGRGAETQYF
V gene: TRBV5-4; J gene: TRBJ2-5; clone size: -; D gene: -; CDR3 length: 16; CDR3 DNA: TGTGCCAGCAGCTTGCCCAACCTAGGGGTGGGAGAGACCCAGTACTTC; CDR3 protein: CASSLPNLGVGETQYF
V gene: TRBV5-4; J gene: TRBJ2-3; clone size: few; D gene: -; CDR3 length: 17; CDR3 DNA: TGTGCCAGCAGCTTGCCTCATTTGCGGGACACGGGTGATACGCAGTATTTT; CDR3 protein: CASSLPHLRDTGDTQYF
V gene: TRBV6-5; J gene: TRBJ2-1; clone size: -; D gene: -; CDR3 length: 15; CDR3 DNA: TGTGCCAGCAGTTATTCTTCAGGGCAAAACAATGAGCAGTTCTTC; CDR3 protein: CASSYSSGQNNEQFF
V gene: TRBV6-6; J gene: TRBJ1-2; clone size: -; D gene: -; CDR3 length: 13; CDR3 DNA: TGTGCCAGCAGTACACCGAGAGGCTATGGCTACACCTTC; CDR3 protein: CASSTPRGYGYTF
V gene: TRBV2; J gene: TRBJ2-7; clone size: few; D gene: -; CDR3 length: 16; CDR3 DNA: TGTGCCAGCAGTGGAGAGAGCGGTTCGAAGGGGAGCGAGCAGTACTTC; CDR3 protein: CASSGESGSKGSEQYF
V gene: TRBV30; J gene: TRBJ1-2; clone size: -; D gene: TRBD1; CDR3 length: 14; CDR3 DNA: TGTGCCTGGAGTGGGACAGGGTTTCGCTATGGCTACACCTTC; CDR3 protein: CAWSGTGFRYGYTF
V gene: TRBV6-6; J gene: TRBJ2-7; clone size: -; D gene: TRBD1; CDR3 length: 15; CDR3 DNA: TGTGCCAGCAGTTACTCGACAGGGTGGGACTACGAGCAGTACTTC; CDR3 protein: CASSYSTGWDYEQYF